The source of this TCR beta chain is a study of sequential checkpoint blockade in melanoma. On the study more broadly: Patients were randomized 1:1 to nivolumab-then-ipilimumab or ipilimumab-then-nivolumab first-line. Both treatment sequences were followed by maintenance nivolumab.

Treatment defined: randomized to nivolumab then ipilimumab (arm A) or the reverse (arm B). Libraries were prepared by immunoSEQ multiplex PCR; TCRdb keeps only in-frame clonotypes and omits some of them. The sample has more than 11,000 clones, approximately 52% seen once. With 6 bases removed from V and 6 bases from J, the gap between germline ends came to 17 bases. Germline V gene data show CDR1 as SNHLY and CDR2 as FYNNEI. CDR3 length: 14 amino acids. The origin of this receptor is a human donor with melanoma. The source material was CD8+ T cells sorted from blood (inferred from file names), sampled from a patient given nivolumab and ipilimumab in sequence. The V and J genes are TRBV2 and TRBJ1-2; D perhaps matches TRBD1 (6 bases). The CDR3 here is CASRDSFRGNGYTF. The CDR3 DNA follows: TGTGCCAGCAGGGACTCTTTCAGGGGAAATGGCTACACCTTC.